Described below is a single TCR beta chain sequence and its context. V lost 0 bases and J 3 bases, leaving 12 bases between the germline ends. The CDR3 has 15 amino acids. Looked up from germline, CDR1 is MGHRA and CDR2 is YSYEKL. Measured with immunoSEQ multiplex PCR; TCRdb has only the in-frame clones, and not every one. Of more than 350,000 clones listed, 85% to 90% were seen once; the top ten hold 0.95% to 1.1%. The data are from a study of blood T cell repertoires in COVID-19. The sample comprised PBMCs or T cells enriched from blood (not recorded which). The sequence was obtained from a man between 18 and 35 years old who had recovered from COVID-19. This chain links TRBV4-1 with TRBJ2-7, with a possible D match to TRBD1 (7 bases). In nucleotides, the CDR3 is TGCGCCAGCAGCCAAGAGCACAGGGGACTCTACGAGCAGTACTTC. This translates into CASSQEHRGLYEQYF.